This TCR beta chain originates from a study of T cell therapy product for transplant patients (dated by TCRdb to between 2018 and 2020). Study-level background: The wider healthy donor group was composed of approximately 19 individuals (approximately 10 male and 9 female) aged about 22 to 90 years in Berlin, Germany. The expansion media contained either IL-7 and IL-15 at 9.5 to 10 ng/ml or IL-2 at about 50 U/ml. To assess clonal composition, TCRbeta repertoires were compared between rapamycin-treated and untreated CMV-specific T-cell products derived from the same donors. The study developed a next-generation autologous adoptive antiviral T-cell product for immunosuppressed solid organ transplant patients, using CMV as the model virus. The TCRbeta repertoire analysis of rapamycin-treated and untreated products included n = 3 healthy donors. Beyond this particular receptor, the publication reports: The top 10 clones made up about 70% of the repertoire in rapamycin-treated products compared with about 89% in untreated products. Repertoires from different donors showed no overlap, but paired products from the same donor shared many clones. The authors proposed that the higher clonal diversity in Rapa-TCPs may reflect the survival of low-frequency clones and the preferential expansion of central memory T cells. Compared with untreated products, rapamycin-treated products had a more diverse, less clonal TCRbeta repertoire and more distinct clones.

With reference to the paper, the sample label is defined as: roughly 22 nM rapamycin added during CMV-specific T-cell product expansion (Rapa-TCP). This sample's tag denotes: CMVpp65/IE-1-reactive T cells enriched by IFNgamma capture and expanded in vitro. PBMCs were stimulated for around 6 hours with overlapping CMV pp65 and IE-1 peptide pools, with each pool at approximately 0.5 ug/ml. IFNgamma-producing CMV-stimulated cells were positively selected with the IFNgamma Secretion Assay-Cell Enrichment and Detection Kit (Miltenyi Biotec). For less than 25 days, enriched IFNgamma+ cells were cultured with irradiated autologous feeders along with either IL-7/IL-15 or IL-2. To provide sufficient cells for different cell sorting steps, buffy coats were used from 3 of the 19 healthy donors. Biocoll density gradient centrifugation was used to isolate peripheral blood mononuclear cells. Buffy coats from healthy donors were obtained from DRK.

Including cysteine and phenylalanine, the CDR3 has 15 amino acids. Only CDR3 DNA is held: 45 bases, read in frame from base 1. CDR1 and CDR2, per the germline V gene (reference sequence), are SGHNT and YYREEE. Germline trimming: 4 bases from V, 5 bases from J; junction bases outside gene matches: 8. Genomic DNA was extracted using an AllPrep DNA/RNA Kit, and TCRbeta CDR3 regions were amplified using the immunoSEQ hsTCRb Kit. Regarding the original processing steps: Productive rearrangements were in-frame CDR3 nucleotide sequences without stop codons, analyzed in immunoSEQ Analyzer 3.0. Sample overlap was measured using the Morisita index, while clonality was calculated from productive entropy normalized to the number of productive rearrangements. This is the immuneACCESS table as TCRdb keeps it, with only in-frame sequences that have V and J called. A part of the clones is gone; compared with another copy, unresolved V genes explain less than half, and the rest is unexplained. D and trimming come from the DNA, and the V and J calls and clone size come from that table. This sample has roughly 980 clones in its table, and about 45% of those were observed once. The top ten clones comprise 34% of the sample.

In regard to this clone: The antigen this receptor binds is unknown. Base-call qualities are not available, and no considerably larger clone is one nucleotide away.

The origin of this receptor is an adult in good health. The sequence is built from TRBV5-4 and TRBJ2-3, with 9 bases in between that match TRBD2. The sequenced sample consisted of a sorted cell population cultured from PBMCs. The nucleotides read TGTGCCAGCAGCCAAGGATCGACTAGCGGAGATACGCAGTATTTT. Its coded protein is CASSQGSTSGDTQYF.